The 28 T cell receptor beta chains reported below all come from one sample, sequenced in a study of T cell responses to AZD1222 COVID-19 vaccine. The data were produced by immunoSEQ multiplex PCR, yet TCRdb's version contains in-frame clones alone and is incomplete. The profile shows roughly 120,000 clones, 85% to 90% of them singletons. The starting material was peripheral blood, obtained on day 0 of AZD1222 vaccination. The receptors here all came from an adult in good health.

In this sample, this clone turned up a few times. J is TRBJ1-2 and V is TRBV6-2 or TRBV6-3; a weak D match, TRBD1 (5 bases). CDR3 size: 15 residues. The germline V gene encodes CDR1 MNHEY and CDR2 SVGEGT. V was pared by 5 bases and J by 8 bases, with 21 bases between. CDR3 loop: CASSPLRGFAGGYTF. The CDR3, as DNA: TGTGCCAGCAGTCCCCTGAGGGGTTTCGCGGGAGGCTACACCTTC.

The chain uses TRBV9 and TRBJ1-1; no clear D. The CDR3 is made up of 16 amino acids. CDR1 and CDR2 (germline): SGDLS, YYNGEE. Trimming stripped 4 bases from V and 1 base from J, with 17 bases between. The CDR3: CASSLRGSRENTEAFF. In nucleotides, the CDR3 is TGTGCCAGCAGCCTCCGAGGGAGTAGGGAGAACACTGAAGCTTTCTTT.

This rearrangement joins TRBV19 to TRBJ1-3; weak D call: TRBD1 (5 bases). Germline CDR1 reads LNHDA; CDR2 reads SQIVND (reference sequence). CDR3 length equals 14 residues. Trimming left V 0 bases short and J 4 bases short, with 7 bases between. CDR3 region: CASSIEHRGNTIYF. For the CDR3, the DNA is TGTGCCAGTAGTATAGAGCACAGGGGAAACACCATATATTTT. Based on the CDR3 plus reference TRBV19 and TRBJ1-3, the full variable domain is DGGITQSPKYLFRKEGQNVTLSCEQNLNHDAMYWYRQDPGQGLRLIYYSQIVNDFQKGDIAEGYSVSREKKESFPLTVTSAQKNPTAFYLCASSIEHRGNTIYFGEGSWLTVV.

The chain has TRBV2 and TRBJ2-7; D gene unclear. From germline, CDR1 is SNHLY and CDR2 FYNNEI. CDR3 size: 14 residues. The germline V and J ends were trimmed by 4 bases and 7 bases, with 17 bases remaining between them. CDR3 loop: CASSVVHVPWEQYF. The CDR3 DNA sequence: TGTGCCAGCAGTGTGGTACATGTGCCTTGGGAGCAGTACTTC.

This chain connects TRBV5-1 to TRBJ2-7; 9 positions agree with TRBD2. Germline V gives CDR1 SGHRS, CDR2 YFSETQ. The trim removed 6 bases at V and 3 bases at J, leaving 4 bases unmatched. The CDR3 covers 13 residues. CDR3 loop: CASTGTSLYEQYF. The CDR3 DNA is TGCGCCAGCACCGGGACTAGCCTCTACGAGCAGTACTTC.

The V call is TRBV19, the J call TRBJ1-2; TRBD1 aligns across 10 bases. CDR3 length equals 15 residues. CDR1 LNHDA and CDR2 SQIVND come from the germline V gene (reference sequence). After removal of 4 bases from V and 6 bases from J, the junction contained 8 bases not matched to a gene. CDR3: CASSTRQGARDGYTF. CDR3 coding DNA: TGTGCCAGTAGTACCAGACAGGGGGCGCGTGATGGCTACACCTTC.

The rearrangement uses TRBV6-5 and TRBJ2-2; no reliable D call. This CDR3 region has 16 residues. V lost 3 bases to trimming and J lost 6 bases, with 17 bases between them. Germline V gene data show CDR1 as MNHEY and CDR2 as SVGAGI. The CDR3 spells CASSYNPELGAGELFF. CDR3 DNA sequence: TGTGCCAGCAGTTATAATCCGGAGCTCGGTGCCGGGGAGCTGTTTTTT.

J is TRBJ1-2 and V is TRBV4-3, with D unresolved. Deletions cut 0 bases from V and 1 base from J, with 9 bases between. This CDR3 region has 15 residues. The germline V gene has CDR1 LGHNA and CDR2 YSLEER. The CDR3 region is CASSQERRVNYGYTF. In DNA, the CDR3 is TGCGCCAGCAGCCAAGAAAGGCGGGTTAACTATGGCTACACCTTC.

The gene calls are TRBV15 and TRBJ1-1; D remains ambiguous. The CDR3 runs 12 residues. Trimming shortened V by 3 bases and J by 4 bases, and 6 bases separated the two germline ends. Per the germline V gene, CDR1 is LNHNV and CDR2 is YYDKDF (reference sequence). Here the CDR3 DNA reads TGTGCCACCAGCAGGCGATCCACTGAAGCTTTCTTT. Translation: CATSRRSTEAFF.

This chain links TRBV5-6 with TRBJ1-5; D is perhaps TRBD1 (5 bases). Looked up from germline, CDR1 is SGHDT and CDR2 is YYEEEE. This CDR3 spans 14 amino acids. V was cut by 1 base and J by 5 bases, with 10 bases left in between. CDR3 nucleotide sequence: TGTGCCAGCAGCTTGCCAGGGATAGATCAGCCCCAGCATTTT. Amino acid sequence: CASSLPGIDQPQHF.

This rearrangement joins TRBV5-1 to TRBJ2-3; TRBD2 matches 11 bases. CDR3 length equals 15 residues. V gave up 4 bases and J gave up 5 bases; unmatched junction bases: 6. Germline V CDR1 and CDR2: SGHRS, YFSETQ. In DNA form, the CDR3 reads TGCGCCAGCAGCCCGACTAGCGGGGCGGAAGATACGCAGTATTTT. Protein product: CASSPTSGAEDTQYF.

The chain joins TRBV10-3 to TRBJ2-2; D may be TRBD1 (6 bases). Germline V gives CDR1 ENHRY, CDR2 SYGVKD. V shed 5 bases and J shed 2 bases, with 15 bases lying between them. The CDR3 extends over 16 amino acids. In DNA form, the CDR3 reads TGTGCCATCAGTAGTTCGACAGGCCTAAACACCGGGGAGCTGTTTTTT. This codes for CAISSSTGLNTGELFF.

CDR3 bases: TGCAGCGTTCGCGGAGGAGAAACTAATGAAAAACTGTTTTTT. This sequence encodes CSVRGGETNEKLFF. V usage is TRBV29-1 and J usage is TRBJ1-4; D is uncertain. V gave up 5 bases and J gave up 1 base, with 11 bases separating them. This CDR3 has 14 amino acids. From germline, CDR1 is SQVTM and CDR2 ANQGSEA. The full variable domain, rest sourced from reference TRBV29-1 and TRBJ1-4, is SAVISQKPSRDICQRGTSLTIQCQVDSQVTMMFWYRQQPGQSLTLIATANQGSEATYESGFVIDKFPISRPNLTFSTLTVSNMSPEDSSIYLCSVRGGETNEKLFFGSGTQLSVL.

This clone was detected a few times. V gene TRBV9 combines with J gene TRBJ1-1; D not certain. V was cut by 3 bases and J by 1 base, with 7 bases left in between. This CDR3 is 13 amino acids long. Germline loops: CDR1 SGDLS, CDR2 YYNGEE. Written as DNA, the CDR3 is TGTGCCAGCAGCGAACGACCGAACACTGAAGCTTTCTTT. The encoded protein is CASSERPNTEAFF.

The CDR3 nucleotides read TGTGCCAGCTCTCCCCGGGTACCTAATGAAAAACTGTTTTTT. Protein: CASSPRVPNEKLFF. The chain has TRBV6-5 and TRBJ1-4; D remains unclear. Germline CDR1 is MNHEY and CDR2 is SVGAGI. V was pared by 8 bases and J by 3 bases, with 13 bases between. This CDR3 contains 14 residues.

This chain links TRBV6-5 with TRBJ1-2; 10 positions agree with TRBD1. The germline CDR1 and CDR2 sequences are MNHEY and SVGAGI. Trimming took 0 bases from V and 6 from J; bases not matched to a gene: 7. This CDR3 contains 16 residues. DNA of the CDR3: TGTGCCAGCAGTTACTCGACGACAGGGGGCCGGGATGGCTACACCTTC. The encoded protein is CASSYSTTGGRDGYTF.

J is TRBJ1-1 and V is TRBV11-3; D is uncertain. This CDR3 comprises 11 residues. Germline V gene sequence: CDR1 SGHNT, CDR2 YENEEA. Trimming took 5 bases from V and 3 from J, leaving 4 bases between them. The CDR3 DNA sequence: TGTGCCAGCAGCGGGGACACTGAAGCTTTCTTT. Translated, it gives CASSGDTEAFF. The full variable domain, its missing parts supplied by reference TRBV11-3 and TRBJ1-1, is EAGVVQSPRYKIIEKKQPVAFWCNPISGHNTLYWYLQNLGQGPELLIRYENEEAVDDSQLPKDRFSAERLKGVDSTLKIQPAELGDSAVYLCASSGDTEAFFGQGTRLTVV.

This chain connects TRBV7-2 to TRBJ1-1, with a weak D call TRBD1 (5 bases). Per germline, CDR1 SGHTA and CDR2 FQGNSA. This CDR3 has 15 residues. V was pared by 3 bases and J by 0 bases, with 11 bases between. As DNA, the CDR3 is TGTGCCAGCAGCTTTTATGGGGCCGTGAACACTGAAGCTTTCTTT. This translates into CASSFYGAVNTEAFF.

This clone was seen a single time. This chain connects TRBV23-1 to TRBJ1-6; TRBD1 aligns across 7 bases. TRBV23-1 is reported as an ORF; its role is uncertain. This CDR3 has 16 residues. The V segment lost 2 bases and the J segment 8 bases; nucleotides outside the gene matches: 9. This CDR3 is CASSQSPGQLYSPLHF. The CDR3 nucleotides are TGCGCCAGCAGTCAAAGTCCGGGACAGCTTTATTCACCCCTCCACTTT.

This rearrangement joins TRBV11-3 to TRBJ2-2, with 7 bases aligning to TRBD1. The CDR3 has 13 amino acids. The germline CDR1 and CDR2 sequences are SGHNT and YENEEA. J gave up 3 bases and V 8 bases, and 3 bases lay outside the gene matches. CDR3 residues: CASRDRDTGELFF. CDR3 DNA: TGTGCCAGCCGGGACAGAGACACCGGGGAGCTGTTTTTT.

The genes are TRBV7-2 and TRBJ1-2, with 7 bases lining up with TRBD1. The CDR3 spans 15 residues. CDR1 and CDR2 from the germline V gene are SGHTA and FQGNSA. The J segment lost 7 bases and the V segment lost 4 bases, leaving 12 bases of the junction unmatched. The DNA for the CDR3 is TGTGCCAGCAGCTCCTCGGACAGGACCCCTGCTGGCTACACCTTC. The encoded protein is CASSSSDRTPAGYTF. The full variable domain, with the rest looked up from reference TRBV7-2 and TRBJ1-2, is GAGVSQSPSNKVTEKGKDVELRCDPISGHTALYWYRQSLGQGLEFLIYFQGNSAPDKSGLPSDRFSAERTGGSVSTLTIQRTQQEDSAVYLCASSSSDRTPAGYTFGSGTRLTVV.

The V gene is TRBV6-1, the J gene TRBJ1-5; D remains unclear. V was shortened by 2 bases and J by 0 bases, with 8 bases between the two germline ends. CDR3 size: 15 residues. From germline, CDR1 is MNHNS and CDR2 SASEGT. The CDR3: CASSEQVFSNQPQHF. For the CDR3, the DNA is TGTGCCAGCAGTGAACAGGTTTTTAGCAATCAGCCCCAGCATTTT.

This chain uses TRBV5-6 with TRBJ2-7; maybe TRBD2 (5 bases). The CDR3 has 18 residues. CDR1 is SGHDT, CDR2 YYEEEE, per germline. With 1 base removed from V and 3 bases from J, the gap between germline ends came to 23 bases. The CDR3 coding sequence is TGTGCCAGCAGCTTGCGCGGTGGGCGGGCTACGTCCTTCTACGAGCAGTACTTC. Translated: CASSLRGGRATSFYEQYF.

The chain recombines TRBV5-1 with TRBJ2-5; possibly TRBD2 for D (6 bases). Germline V gene lookup returns CDR1 SGHRS and CDR2 YFSETQ. The CDR3 consists of 15 residues. V lost 0 bases, J lost 6 bases, and 15 bases lay in between. The CDR3 loop is CASSLGYGGTKTQYF. Written as DNA, the CDR3 is TGCGCCAGCAGCTTGGGCTACGGGGGAACAAAGACCCAGTACTTC.

This clone occurred once. CDR3 protein: CASSVDRGLGYGYTF. CDR3 DNA sequence: TGTGCCAGCAGTGTGGACAGGGGGCTTGGCTATGGCTACACCTTC. The gene calls are TRBV6-4 and TRBJ1-2; TRBD1 agrees at 11 bases. V gave up 4 bases and J gave up 4 bases; unmatched junction bases: 5. The germline V gene has CDR1 MRHNA and CDR2 SNTAGT. The CDR3 runs to 15 residues.

The J gene is TRBJ1-2, the V gene TRBV12-3 or TRBV12-4; D gene uncertain. This CDR3 has 13 amino acids. Deletions cut 2 bases from V and 3 bases from J, with 7 bases between. The CDR3 DNA reads TGTGCCAGCAGTTTAACCGAATACTATGGCTACACCTTC. It translates to CASSLTEYYGYTF.

V and J are TRBV5-1 and TRBJ1-2; unclear D gene. Trimming stripped 0 bases from V and 11 bases from J, with 11 bases between. The germline V gene encodes CDR1 SGHRS and CDR2 YFSETQ. The CDR3 spans 12 residues. This CDR3 reads CASSLDQVGYTF. For the CDR3, the DNA is TGCGCCAGCAGCTTGGATCAGGTCGGTTACACCTTC.

V usage is TRBV18 and J usage is TRBJ2-2; the D is unclear. The CDR3 is 14 amino acids. V was cut by 5 bases and J by 1 base, with 8 bases left in between. Germline V gene lookup returns CDR1 KGHSH and CDR2 LQKENI. The CDR3 DNA reads TGTGCCAGCTCATCGGAGCGGAACACCGGGGAGCTGTTTTTT. It is translated as CASSSERNTGELFF.